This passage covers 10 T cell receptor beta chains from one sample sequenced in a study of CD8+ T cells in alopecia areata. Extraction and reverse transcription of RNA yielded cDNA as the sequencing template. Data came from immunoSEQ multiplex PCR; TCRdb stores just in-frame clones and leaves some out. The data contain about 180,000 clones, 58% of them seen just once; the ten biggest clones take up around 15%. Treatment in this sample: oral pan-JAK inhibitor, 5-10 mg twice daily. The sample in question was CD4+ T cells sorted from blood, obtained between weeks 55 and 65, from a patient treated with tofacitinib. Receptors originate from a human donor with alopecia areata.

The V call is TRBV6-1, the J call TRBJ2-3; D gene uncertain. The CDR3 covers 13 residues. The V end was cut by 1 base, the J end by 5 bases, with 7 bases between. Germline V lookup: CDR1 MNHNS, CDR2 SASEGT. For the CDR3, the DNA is TGTGCCAGCAGTGAAGATAGGCGAGATACGCAGTATTTT. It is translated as CASSEDRRDTQYF.

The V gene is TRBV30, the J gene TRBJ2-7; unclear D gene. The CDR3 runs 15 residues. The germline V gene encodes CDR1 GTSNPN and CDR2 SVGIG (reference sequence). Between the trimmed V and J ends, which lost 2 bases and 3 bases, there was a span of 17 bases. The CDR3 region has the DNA TGTGCCTGGAGTCGCCGCCTTCTTAATGGCTACGAGCAGTACTTC. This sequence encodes CAWSRRLLNGYEQYF.

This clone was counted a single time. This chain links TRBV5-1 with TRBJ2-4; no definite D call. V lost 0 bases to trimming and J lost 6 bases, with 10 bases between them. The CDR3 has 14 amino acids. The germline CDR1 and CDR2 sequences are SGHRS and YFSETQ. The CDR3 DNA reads TGCGCCAGCAGCTTGGAGGGCGTGGGAAACATTCAGTACTTC. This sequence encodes CASSLEGVGNIQYF. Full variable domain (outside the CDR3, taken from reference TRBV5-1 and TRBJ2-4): KAGVTQTPRYLIKTRGQQVTLSCSPISGHRSVSWYQQTPGQGLQFLFEYFSETQRNKGNFPGRFSGRQFSNSRSEMNVSTLELGDSALYLCASSLEGVGNIQYFGAGTRLSVL.

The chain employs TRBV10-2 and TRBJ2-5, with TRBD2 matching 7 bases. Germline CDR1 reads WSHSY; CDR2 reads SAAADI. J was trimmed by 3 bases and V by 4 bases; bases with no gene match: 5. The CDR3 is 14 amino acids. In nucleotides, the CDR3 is TGCGCCAGCAGTGCACTAGCGACGAAAGAGACCCAGTACTTC. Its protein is CASSALATKETQYF.

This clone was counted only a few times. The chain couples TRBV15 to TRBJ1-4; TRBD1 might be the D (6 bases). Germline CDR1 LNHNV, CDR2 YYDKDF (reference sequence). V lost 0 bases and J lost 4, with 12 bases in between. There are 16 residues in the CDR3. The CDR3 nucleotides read TGTGCCACCAGCAGAGACCTAGGCAGGGGTAATGAAAAACTGTTTTTT. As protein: CATSRDLGRGNEKLFF.

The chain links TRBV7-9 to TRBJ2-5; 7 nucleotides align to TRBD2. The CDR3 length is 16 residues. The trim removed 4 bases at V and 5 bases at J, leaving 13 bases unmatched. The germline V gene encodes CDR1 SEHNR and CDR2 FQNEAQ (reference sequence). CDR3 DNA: TGTGCCAGCAGCTACCGGCGAGCGGGGCCCCTTGAGACCCAGTACTTC. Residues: CASSYRRAGPLETQYF.

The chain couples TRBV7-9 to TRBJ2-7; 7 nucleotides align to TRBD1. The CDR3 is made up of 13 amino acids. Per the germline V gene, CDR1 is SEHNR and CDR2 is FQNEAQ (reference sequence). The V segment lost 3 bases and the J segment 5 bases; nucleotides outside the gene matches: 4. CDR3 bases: TGTGCCAGCAGCTTTTCGACAGGGAACGAGCAGTACTTC. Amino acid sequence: CASSFSTGNEQYF.

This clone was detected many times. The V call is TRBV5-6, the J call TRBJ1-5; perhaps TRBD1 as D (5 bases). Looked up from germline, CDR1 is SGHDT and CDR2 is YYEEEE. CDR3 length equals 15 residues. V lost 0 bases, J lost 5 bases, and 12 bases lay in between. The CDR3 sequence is CASSLAGRGDQPQHF. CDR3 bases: TGTGCCAGCAGCTTGGCCGGACGGGGGGATCAGCCCCAGCATTTT.

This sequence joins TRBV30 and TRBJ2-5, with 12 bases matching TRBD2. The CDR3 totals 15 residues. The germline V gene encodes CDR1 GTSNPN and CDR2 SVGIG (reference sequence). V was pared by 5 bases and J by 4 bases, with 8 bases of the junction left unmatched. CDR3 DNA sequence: TGTGCCTGGTCTTTTACTAGCGGGGGGCGAGAGACCCAGTACTTC. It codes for CAWSFTSGGRETQYF.

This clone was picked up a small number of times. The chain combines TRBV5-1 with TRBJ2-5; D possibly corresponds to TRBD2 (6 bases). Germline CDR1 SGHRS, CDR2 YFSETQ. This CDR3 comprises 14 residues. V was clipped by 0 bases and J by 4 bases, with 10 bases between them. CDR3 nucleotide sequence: TGCGCCAGCAGCTTGGTTGGGGGAGGAGAGACCCAGTACTTC. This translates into CASSLVGGGETQYF.